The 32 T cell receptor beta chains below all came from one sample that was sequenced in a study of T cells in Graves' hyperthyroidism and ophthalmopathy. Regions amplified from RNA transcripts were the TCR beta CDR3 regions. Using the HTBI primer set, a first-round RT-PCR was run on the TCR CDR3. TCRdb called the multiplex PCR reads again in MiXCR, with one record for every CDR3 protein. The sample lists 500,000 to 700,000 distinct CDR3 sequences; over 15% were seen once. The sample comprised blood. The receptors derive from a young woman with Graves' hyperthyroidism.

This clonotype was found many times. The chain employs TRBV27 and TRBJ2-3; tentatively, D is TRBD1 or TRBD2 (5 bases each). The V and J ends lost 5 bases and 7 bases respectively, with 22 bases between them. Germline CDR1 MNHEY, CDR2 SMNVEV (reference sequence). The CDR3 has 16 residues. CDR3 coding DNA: TGTGCCAGCAGTATCTCTGGGACGGCTGGCGGCTATACGCAGTATTTT. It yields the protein CASSISGTAGGYTQYF.

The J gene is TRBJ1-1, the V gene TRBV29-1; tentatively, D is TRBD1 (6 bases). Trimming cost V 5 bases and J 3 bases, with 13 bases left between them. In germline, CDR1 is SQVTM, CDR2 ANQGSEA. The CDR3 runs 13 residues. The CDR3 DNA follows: TGCAGCGTTCAGTGGGGGGCGTACACTGAAGCTTTCTTT. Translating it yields CSVQWGAYTEAFF.

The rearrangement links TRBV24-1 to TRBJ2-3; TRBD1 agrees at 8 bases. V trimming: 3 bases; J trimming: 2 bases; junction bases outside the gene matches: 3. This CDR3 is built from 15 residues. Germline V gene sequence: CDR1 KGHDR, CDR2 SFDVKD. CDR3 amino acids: CATSDPGGPTDTQYF. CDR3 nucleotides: TGTGCCACCAGTGATCCAGGGGGCCCCACAGATACGCAGTATTTT.

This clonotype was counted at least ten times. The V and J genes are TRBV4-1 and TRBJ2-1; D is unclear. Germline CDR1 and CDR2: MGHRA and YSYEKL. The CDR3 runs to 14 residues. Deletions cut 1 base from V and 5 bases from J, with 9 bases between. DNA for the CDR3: TGCGCCAGCAGCCAAGGTCCAAGGGACAATGAGCAGTTCTTC. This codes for CASSQGPRDNEQFF.

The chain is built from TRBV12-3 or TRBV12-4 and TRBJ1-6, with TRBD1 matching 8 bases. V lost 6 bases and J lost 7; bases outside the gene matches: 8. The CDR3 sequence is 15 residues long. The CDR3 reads CASSRGQGRNSPLHF. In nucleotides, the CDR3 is TGTGCCAGCAGCCGAGGACAGGGAAGAAATTCACCCCTCCACTTT.

The CDR3 coding sequence is TGCGCCAGCAGCGGGGCTAGCGGAACTTACAATGAGCAGTTCTTC. Encoded protein: CASSGASGTYNEQFF. The V and J genes are TRBV5-1 and TRBJ2-1, with TRBD2 matching over 7 bases. CDR1 is SGHRS and CDR2 is YFSETQ in the germline V gene. The CDR3 length is 15 residues. V dropped 4 bases and J dropped 4; count of bases not matched to a gene: 8. Variable domain in full (rest from reference TRBV5-1 and TRBJ2-1): KAGVTQTPRYLIKTRGQQVTLSCSPISGHRSVSWYQQTPGQGLQFLFEYFSETQRNKGNFPGRFSGRQFSNSRSEMNVSTLELGDSALYLCASSGASGTYNEQFFGPGTRLTVL.

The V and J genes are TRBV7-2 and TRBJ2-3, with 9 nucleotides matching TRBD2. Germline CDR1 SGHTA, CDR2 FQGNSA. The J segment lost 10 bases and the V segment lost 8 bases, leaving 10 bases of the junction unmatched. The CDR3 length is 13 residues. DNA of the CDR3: TGTGCCAGCCGGTTGGCTAGCGGGAAGGCGCAGTATTTT. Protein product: CASRLASGKAQYF.

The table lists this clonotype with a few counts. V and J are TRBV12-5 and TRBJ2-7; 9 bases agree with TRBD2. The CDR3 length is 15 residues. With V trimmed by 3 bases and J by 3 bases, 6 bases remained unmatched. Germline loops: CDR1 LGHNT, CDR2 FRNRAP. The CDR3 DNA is TGTGCTAGTGGTTTAGTAGCGGGGGCCTACTACGAGCAGTACTTC. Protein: CASGLVAGAYYEQYF.

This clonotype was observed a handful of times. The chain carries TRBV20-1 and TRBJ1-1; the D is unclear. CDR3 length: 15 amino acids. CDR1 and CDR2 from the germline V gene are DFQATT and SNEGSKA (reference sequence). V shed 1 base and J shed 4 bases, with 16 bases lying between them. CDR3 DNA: TGCAGTGCTAGAGTGGGTGGACTGGTGGGCACTGAAGCTTTCTTT. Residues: CSARVGGLVGTEAFF.

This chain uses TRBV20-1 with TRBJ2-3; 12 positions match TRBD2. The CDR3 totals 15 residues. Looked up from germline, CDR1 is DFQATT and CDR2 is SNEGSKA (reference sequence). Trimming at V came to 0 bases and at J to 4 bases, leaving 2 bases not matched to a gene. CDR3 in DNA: TGCAGTGCTAGAGATACTAGCGGGGGGCCAGATACGCAGTATTTT. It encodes CSARDTSGGPDTQYF.

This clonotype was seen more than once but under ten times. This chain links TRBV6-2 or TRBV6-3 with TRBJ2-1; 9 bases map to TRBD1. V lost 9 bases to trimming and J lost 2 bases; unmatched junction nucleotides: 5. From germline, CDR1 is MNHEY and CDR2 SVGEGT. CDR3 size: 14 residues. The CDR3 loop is CARKTGGTYNEQFF. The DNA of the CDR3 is TGTGCCAGGAAGACAGGGGGAACCTACAATGAGCAGTTCTTC.

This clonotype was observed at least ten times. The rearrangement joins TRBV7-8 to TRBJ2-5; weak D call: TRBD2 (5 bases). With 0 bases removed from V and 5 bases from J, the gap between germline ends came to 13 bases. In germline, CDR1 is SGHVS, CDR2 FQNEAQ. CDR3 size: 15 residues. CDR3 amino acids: CASSLAGTSLETQYF. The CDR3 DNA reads TGTGCCAGCAGCTTAGCGGGAACTAGTTTGGAGACCCAGTACTTC. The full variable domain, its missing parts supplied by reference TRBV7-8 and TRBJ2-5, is GAGVSQSPRYKVAKRGQDVALRCDPISGHVSLFWYQQALGQGPEFLTYFQNEAQLDKSGLPSDRFFAERPEGSVSTLKIQRTQQEDSAVYLCASSLAGTSLETQYFGPGTRLLVL.

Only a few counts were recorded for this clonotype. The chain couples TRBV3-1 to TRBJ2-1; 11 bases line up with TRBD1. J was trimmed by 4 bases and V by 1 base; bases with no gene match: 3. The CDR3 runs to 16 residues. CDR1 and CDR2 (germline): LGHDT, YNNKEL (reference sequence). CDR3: CASSQGGTGGYNEQFF. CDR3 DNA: TGTGCCAGCAGCCAAGGCGGGACAGGGGGATACAATGAGCAGTTCTTC.

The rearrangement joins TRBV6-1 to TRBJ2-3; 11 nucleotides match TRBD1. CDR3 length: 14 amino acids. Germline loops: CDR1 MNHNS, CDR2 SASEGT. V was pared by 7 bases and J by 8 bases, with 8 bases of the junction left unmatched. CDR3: CASKIGTGGGTQYF. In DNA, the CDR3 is TGTGCCAGCAAAATCGGGACAGGGGGTGGTACGCAGTATTTT.

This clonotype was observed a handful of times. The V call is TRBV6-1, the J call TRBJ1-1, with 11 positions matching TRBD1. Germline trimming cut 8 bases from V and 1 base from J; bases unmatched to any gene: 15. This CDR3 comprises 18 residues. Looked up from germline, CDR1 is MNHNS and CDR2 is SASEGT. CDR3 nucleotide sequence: TGTGCCAGCCTCCGGAAAGGACAGGGGGCGAGGGAGAACACTGAAGCTTTCTTT. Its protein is CASLRKGQGARENTEAFF.

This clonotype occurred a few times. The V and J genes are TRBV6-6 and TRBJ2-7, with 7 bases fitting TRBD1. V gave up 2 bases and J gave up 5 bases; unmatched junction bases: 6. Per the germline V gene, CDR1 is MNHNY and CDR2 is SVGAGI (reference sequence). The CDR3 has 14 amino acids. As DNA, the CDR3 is TGTGCCAGCAGTTACCGTACAGGGGCCAACGAGCAGTACTTC. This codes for CASSYRTGANEQYF.

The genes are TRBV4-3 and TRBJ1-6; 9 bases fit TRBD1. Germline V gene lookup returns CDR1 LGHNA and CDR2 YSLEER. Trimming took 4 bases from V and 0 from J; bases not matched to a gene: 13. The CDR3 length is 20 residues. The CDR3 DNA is TGCGCCAGCAGCCGATCGGTCACAGGGGGCCGTAGCTCCTATAATTCACCCCTCCACTTT. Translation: CASSRSVTGGRSSYNSPLHF.

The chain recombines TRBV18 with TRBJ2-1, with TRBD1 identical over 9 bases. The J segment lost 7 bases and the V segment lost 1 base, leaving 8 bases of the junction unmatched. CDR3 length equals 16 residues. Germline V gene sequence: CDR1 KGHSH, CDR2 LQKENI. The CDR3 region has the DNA TGTGCCAGCTCACCACTGGCACAGGGGGCGAGGAATGAGCAGTTCTTC. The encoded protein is CASSPLAQGARNEQFF.

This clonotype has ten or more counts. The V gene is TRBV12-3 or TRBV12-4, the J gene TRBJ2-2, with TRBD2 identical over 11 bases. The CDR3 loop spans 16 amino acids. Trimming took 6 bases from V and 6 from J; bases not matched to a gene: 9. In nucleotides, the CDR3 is TGTGCCAGCAGAGGTACTAGCGGGGGAAGGTCCGGGGAGCTGTTTTTT. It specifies CASRGTSGGRSGELFF.

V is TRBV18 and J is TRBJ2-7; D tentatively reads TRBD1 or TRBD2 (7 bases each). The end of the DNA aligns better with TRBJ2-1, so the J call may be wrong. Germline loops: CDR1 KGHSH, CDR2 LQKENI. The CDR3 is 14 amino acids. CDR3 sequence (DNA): TGTGCCAGCTCACCATCAGGGGGGGGCTACGAGCAGTTCTTC. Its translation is CASSPSGGGYEQFF.

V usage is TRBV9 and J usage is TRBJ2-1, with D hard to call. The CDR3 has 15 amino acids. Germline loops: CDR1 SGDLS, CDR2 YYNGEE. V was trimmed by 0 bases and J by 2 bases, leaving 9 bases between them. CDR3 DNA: TGTGCCAGCAGCGTAGTAGGTTTACCCTACAATGAGCAGTTCTTC. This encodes CASSVVGLPYNEQFF.

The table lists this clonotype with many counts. In DNA form, the CDR3 reads TGTGCCAGCACCCAGGGCCATGAGCAGTTCTTC. This sequence encodes CASTQGHEQFF. This rearrangement joins TRBV7-9 to TRBJ2-1, with D perhaps matching TRBD1 (5 bases). Germline CDR1 and CDR2: SEHNR and FQNEAQ (reference sequence). Trimming stripped 7 bases from V and 8 bases from J, with 9 bases between. The CDR3 runs to 11 residues. Based on the CDR3 plus reference TRBV7-9 and TRBJ2-1, the full variable domain is DTGVSQNPRHKITKRGQNVTFRCDPISEHNRLYWYRQTLGQGPEFLTYFQNEAQLEKSRLLSDRFSAERPKGSFSTLEIQRTEQGDSAMYLCASTQGHEQFFGPGTRLTVL.

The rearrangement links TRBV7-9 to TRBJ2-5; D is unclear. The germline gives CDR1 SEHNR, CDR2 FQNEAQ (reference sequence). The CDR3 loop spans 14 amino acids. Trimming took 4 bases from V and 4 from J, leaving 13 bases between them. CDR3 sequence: CASSSSPDRETQYF. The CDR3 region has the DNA TGTGCCAGCAGCTCATCCCCGGACCGAGAGACCCAGTACTTC.

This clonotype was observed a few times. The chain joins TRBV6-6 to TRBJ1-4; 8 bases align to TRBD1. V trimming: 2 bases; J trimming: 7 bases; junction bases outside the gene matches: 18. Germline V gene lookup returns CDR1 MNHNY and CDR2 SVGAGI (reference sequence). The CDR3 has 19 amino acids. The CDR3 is CASSYLGTGEHQVGEKLFF. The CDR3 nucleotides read TGTGCCAGCAGTTACCTCGGGACAGGAGAACACCAAGTTGGTGAAAAACTGTTTTTT.

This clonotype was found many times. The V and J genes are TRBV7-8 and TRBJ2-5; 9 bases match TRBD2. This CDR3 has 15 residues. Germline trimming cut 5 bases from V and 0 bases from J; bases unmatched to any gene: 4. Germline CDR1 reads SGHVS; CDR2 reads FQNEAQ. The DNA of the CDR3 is TGTGCCAGCAGCCTGGCGGGGGGGGACCAAGAGACCCAGTACTTC. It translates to CASSLAGGDQETQYF.

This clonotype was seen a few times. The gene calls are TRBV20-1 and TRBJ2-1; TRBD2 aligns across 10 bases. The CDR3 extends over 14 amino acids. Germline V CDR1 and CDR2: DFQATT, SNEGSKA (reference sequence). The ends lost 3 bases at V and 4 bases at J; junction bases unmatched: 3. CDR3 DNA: TGCAGTGCTAGTATACTAGCGGGGTACAATGAGCAGTTCTTC. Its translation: CSASILAGYNEQFF.

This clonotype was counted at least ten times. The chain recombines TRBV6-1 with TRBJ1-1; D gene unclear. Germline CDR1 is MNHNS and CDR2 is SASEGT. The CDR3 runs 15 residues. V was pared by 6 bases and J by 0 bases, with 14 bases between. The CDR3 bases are TGTGCCAGCAGGGTGGCAGTATCTCTGAACACTGAAGCTTTCTTT. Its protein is CASRVAVSLNTEAFF.

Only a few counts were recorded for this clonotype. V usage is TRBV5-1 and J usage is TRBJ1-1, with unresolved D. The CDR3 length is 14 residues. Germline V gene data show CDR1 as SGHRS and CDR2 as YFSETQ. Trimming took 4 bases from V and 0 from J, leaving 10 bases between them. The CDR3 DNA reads TGCGCCAGCAGCCTCGAGACCTTGAACACTGAAGCTTTCTTT. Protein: CASSLETLNTEAFF.

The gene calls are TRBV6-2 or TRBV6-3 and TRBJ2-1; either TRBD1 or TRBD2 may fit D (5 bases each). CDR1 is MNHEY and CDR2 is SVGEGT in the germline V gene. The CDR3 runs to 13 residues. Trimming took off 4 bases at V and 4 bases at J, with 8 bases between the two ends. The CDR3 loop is CASSWDEYNEQFF. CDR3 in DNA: TGTGCCAGCAGTTGGGACGAATACAATGAGCAGTTCTTC.

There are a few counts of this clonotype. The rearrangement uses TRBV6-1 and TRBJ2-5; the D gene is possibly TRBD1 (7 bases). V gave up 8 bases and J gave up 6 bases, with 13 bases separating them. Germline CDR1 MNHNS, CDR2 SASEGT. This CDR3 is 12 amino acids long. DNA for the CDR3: TGTGCCAGCGGAGGGGGCGGTAAGACCCAGTACTTC. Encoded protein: CASGGGGKTQYF.

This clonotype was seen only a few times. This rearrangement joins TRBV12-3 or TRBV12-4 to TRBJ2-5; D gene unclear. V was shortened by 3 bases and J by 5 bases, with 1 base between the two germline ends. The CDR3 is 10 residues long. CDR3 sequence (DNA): TGTGCCAGCAGTTTCGAGACCCAGTACTTC. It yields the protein CASSFETQYF.

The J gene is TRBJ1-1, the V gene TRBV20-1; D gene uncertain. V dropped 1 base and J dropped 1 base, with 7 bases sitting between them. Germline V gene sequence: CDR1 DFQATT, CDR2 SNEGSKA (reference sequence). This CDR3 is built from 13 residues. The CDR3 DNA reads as TGCAGTGCTAGAGCAGATAAGAACACTGAAGCTTTCTTT. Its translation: CSARADKNTEAFF.